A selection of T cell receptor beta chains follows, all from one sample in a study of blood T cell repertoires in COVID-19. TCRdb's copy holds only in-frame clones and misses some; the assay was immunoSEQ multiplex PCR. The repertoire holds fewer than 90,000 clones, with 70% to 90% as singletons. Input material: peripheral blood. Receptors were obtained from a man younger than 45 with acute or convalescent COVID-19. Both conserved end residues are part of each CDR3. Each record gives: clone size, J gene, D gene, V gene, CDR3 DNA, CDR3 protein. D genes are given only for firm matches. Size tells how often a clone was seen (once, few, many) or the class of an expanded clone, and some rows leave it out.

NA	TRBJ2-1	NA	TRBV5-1	TGCGCCAGCGGGTCAGGGTCCCCCTACAATGAGCAGTTCTTC	CASGSGSPYNEQFF
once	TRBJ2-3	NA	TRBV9	TGTGCCAGCAGCGTAGTGGGACAACTCACAGATACGCAGTATTTT	CASSVVGQLTDTQYF
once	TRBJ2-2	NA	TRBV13	TGTGCCAGCACCTTCTGGGGGGGGCAGACCGGGGAGCTGTTTTTT	CASTFWGGQTGELFF
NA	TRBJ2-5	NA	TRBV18	TGTGCCAGCTCACCTTTAGCCAGGGGAGAGACCCAGTACTTC	CASSPLARGETQYF
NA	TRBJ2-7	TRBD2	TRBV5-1	TGCGCCAGCAGCACCCGGACTAGCGGGAGATTGCCCCAAACCTACGAGCAGTACTTC	CASSTRTSGRLPQTYEQYF
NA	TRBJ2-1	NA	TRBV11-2	TGTGCCAGCAGCTTAGGGCATGAGCAGTTCTTC	CASSLGHEQFF
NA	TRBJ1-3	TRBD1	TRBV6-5	TGTGCCAGCAGCCCGGGGACAGCTCGAAACACCATATATTTT	CASSPGTARNTIYF
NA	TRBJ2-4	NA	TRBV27	TGTGCCAGCAGTGACGGGTCAGCCAAAAACATTCAGTACTTC	CASSDGSAKNIQYF
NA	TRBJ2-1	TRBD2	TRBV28	TGTGCCAGCAGTGTACTACTAGCGGGAGTCTACAATGAGCAGTTCTTC	CASSVLLAGVYNEQFF
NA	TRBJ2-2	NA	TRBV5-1	TGCGCCAGCAGCCGATCCTCTAGCGTCGACACCGGGGAGCTGTTTTTT	CASSRSSSVDTGELFF
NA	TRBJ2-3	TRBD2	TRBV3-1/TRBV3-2	TGTGCCAGCAGCCAAGACCCCACTAGCGGGAGTTTAGATACGCAGTATTTT	CASSQDPTSGSLDTQYF
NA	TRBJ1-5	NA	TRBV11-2	TGTGCCAGCAGCTTAGGGGCAGAGCAGCCCCAGCATTTT	CASSLGAEQPQHF
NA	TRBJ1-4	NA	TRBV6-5	TGTGCCACTCGACAGACTAATGAAAAACTGTTTTTT	CATRQTNEKLFF
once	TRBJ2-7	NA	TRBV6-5	TGTGCGGTTCGGGAGACGGGGGAGCAGTACTTC	CAVRETGEQYF
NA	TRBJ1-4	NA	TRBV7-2	TGTGCCAGCAGCTTGACTGGGTTGACTAATGAAAAACTGTTTTTT	CASSLTGLTNEKLFF
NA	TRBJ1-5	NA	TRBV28	TGTGCCAGCAGACCCCCCGGGGTGGAGCCCCAGCATTTT	CASRPPGVEPQHF
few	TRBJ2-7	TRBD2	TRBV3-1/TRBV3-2	TGTGCCAGCAGCCCAACCGGGACTAGTCTCGAGCAGTACTTC	CASSPTGTSLEQYF
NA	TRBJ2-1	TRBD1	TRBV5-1	TGCGCCAGCAGCTTGGCCAGGCTGGGGACAGGCGCCAATGAGCAGTTCTTC	CASSLARLGTGANEQFF
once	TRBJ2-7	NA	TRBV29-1	TGCAGCGTTGAAGAACTCCAGGGCTACGAGCAGTACTTC	CSVEELQGYEQYF
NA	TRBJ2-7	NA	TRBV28	TGTGCCAGCAGTTTAAACGGCAGGGTCTACGAGCAGTACTTC	CASSLNGRVYEQYF
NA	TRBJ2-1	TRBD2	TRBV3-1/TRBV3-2	TGTGCCAGCAGCCAATCTCTAGCGGGAGGGCAAAATGAGCAGTTCTTC	CASSQSLAGGQNEQFF
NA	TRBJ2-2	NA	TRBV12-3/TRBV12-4	TGTGCCAGCAGTTTAGTCGGCACCGGGGAGCTGTTTTTT	CASSLVGTGELFF
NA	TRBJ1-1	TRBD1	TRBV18	TGTGCCAGCTTAGCCGGGACAGGCTCTGAAGCTTTCTTT	CASLAGTGSEAFF
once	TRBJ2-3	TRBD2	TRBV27	TGTGCCAGCAGTTTAAGGTCTAGGGGACTAGCGGGAGTGGGGGCAGATACGCAGTATTTT	CASSLRSRGLAGVGADTQYF
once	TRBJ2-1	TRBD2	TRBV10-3	TGTGCCATCAGTGAGCTGGGCGGGAGTCAGTACAATGAGCAGTTCTTC	CAISELGGSQYNEQFF
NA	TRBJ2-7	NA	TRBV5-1	TGCGCCAGCAGCTTGGCTGGGGGGAGTGGCGAGCAGTACTTC	CASSLAGGSGEQYF
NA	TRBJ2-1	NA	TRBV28	TGTGCCAGCAGCTTTTACAATGAGCAGTTCTTC	CASSFYNEQFF
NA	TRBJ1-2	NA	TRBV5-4	TGTGCCAGCAGCTCCCTGCTTACAGGGAACTATGGCTACACCTTC	CASSSLLTGNYGYTF
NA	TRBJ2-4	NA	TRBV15	TGTGCCACCAGCAGAGAAGACAGGACGTGGATTCAGTACTTC	CATSREDRTWIQYF
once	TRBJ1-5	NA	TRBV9	TGTGCCAGCAGCCCGGGTTCGGGACAGCCCCAGCATTTT	CASSPGSGQPQHF
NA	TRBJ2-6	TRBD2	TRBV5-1	TGCGCCAGCAGCTTAGCGGGAGGGCCTGGGGCCAACGTCCTGACTTTC	CASSLAGGPGANVLTF
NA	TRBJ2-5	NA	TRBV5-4	TGTGCCAGCAGCTCTGAAGGACTCCAAGAGACCCAGTACTTC	CASSSEGLQETQYF
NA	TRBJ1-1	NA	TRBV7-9	TGTGCCAGCAGCTTACCAGGCCGCTTTGAAGCTTTCTTT	CASSLPGRFEAFF
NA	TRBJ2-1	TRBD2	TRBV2	TGTGCCAGCAGTGAATGGGGACTAGCGGGAGGTGAGCAGTTCTTC	CASSEWGLAGGEQFF
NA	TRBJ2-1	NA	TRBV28	TGTGCCAGCAGCAGCAGTGTGGGCCCTTACAATGAGCAGTTCTTC	CASSSSVGPYNEQFF
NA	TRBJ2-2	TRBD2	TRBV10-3	TGTGCCATCAAATCGCGGGAGGACACCGGGGAGCTGTTTTTT	CAIKSREDTGELFF
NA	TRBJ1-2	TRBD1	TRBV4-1	TGCGCCAGCAGCCAACCGGGACAGGGGGCGCGGGATGGCTACACCTTC	CASSQPGQGARDGYTF